This T cell receptor beta chain originates from a study of blood T cell repertoires in COVID-19. Across the whole study: The United States, Italy and Spain provided the acute and convalescent COVID-19 samples. In each case, the material was cDNA or gDNA derived from T cells, B-cell-depleted T cells, or PBMCs.

V was clipped by 6 bases and J by 6 bases; unmatched bases: 9. Looked up from germline, CDR1 is MNHEY and CDR2 is SVGAGI. This CDR3 region has 14 residues. Profiling relied on immunoSEQ multiplex PCR, and the TCRdb table lists in-frame clones only, not all of them. Among fewer than 350,000 clones listed, approximately 86% were seen once. This clone was detected a few times. The source material was PBMCs or T cells enriched from blood (not recorded which). The chain combines TRBV6-5 with TRBJ1-2; 8 bases align to TRBD1. The clonotype originates from a woman in her thirties or forties with acute COVID-19. The CDR3 DNA is TGTGCCAGCAGGAGCACAGGGGGTTATAATGGCTACACCTTC. Its protein is CASRSTGGYNGYTF.